This section outlines one TCR beta chain sequence together with its context. The specificity of this receptor is unknown. No per-base quality is available; no much larger clone lies one base away. TCRbeta CDR3 regions were amplified from genomic DNA by means of the immunoSEQ Assay, a bias-controlled multiplex PCR. In the source study's methods: Nucleated cell counts per sample were estimated from amplification of reference gene primers within the assay. Sequence reads were collapsed and filtered to measure the absolute abundance of every unique TCRbeta CDR3 rearrangement. Productive Simpson clonality was computed per sample as the square root of Simpson's diversity index over productive rearrangements. TCRdb's version of the immuneACCESS table is confined to in-frame rearrangements and falls short of the full clone set. An unresolved V gene accounts for under half of the shortfall where checked; the remainder is of unknown origin. V and J calls and clone size are copied from that table; D and trimming were computed from the DNA. The sample includes about 160,000 clones, with around 85% observed a single time. Roughly 3% of the sample goes to the ten largest clones.

The data were taken from a study of blood T cell repertoires in COVID-19 (dated by TCRdb to 2018 to 2020). Turning to the overall study: Samples covering the acute and convalescent phases of COVID-19 were provided by collaborators in the United States, Italy and Spain. Samples were obtained from the ongoing ImmuneRACE study (first 160 participants) and from some 1,200 subjects provided by 6 global collaborators. The material from the prospective study consisted of cDNA or gDNA derived from T cells, B-cell-depleted T cells, or PBMCs. Nearly every sample came with metadata listing a de-identified subject ID, COVID-19 status, age in years and sex. A freely available public database, intended as a resource for researchers studying the immune response to SARS-CoV-2, is where the repertoires were released. Subjects who had been exposed to COVID-19, were actively infected with it, or had recovered from it provided the deeply sampled blood TCRbeta repertoires that made up the dataset. Where available, HLA class I and class II types were obtained from metadata supplied by the sample provider rather than from assay-based typing. The paper's findings and limits, for the study overall: Clinical and demographic metadata were provided uncurated, with the amount varying by source and participant.

Each collaborating institution followed its own protocols to collect whole blood in K2EDTA tubes. For TCRbeta analysis, collaborators shipped samples as frozen whole blood, isolated PBMCs, or DNA extracted from either of those sample types. The source of this sequence is a human donor with acute or convalescent COVID-19. The donor label of this sample is uncertain. Sequenced material: peripheral blood.

The CDR3 region reads CASSVTSGGPSNEQFF. The bases are TGTGCCAGCAGTGTCACTAGCGGGGGGCCATCCAATGAGCAGTTCTTC. The chain uses TRBV6-6 and TRBJ2-1; 12 middle bases align to TRBD2. Reading from cysteine to phenylalanine, the CDR3 counts 16 amino acids. Only the CDR3 part of the read is kept: 48 bases, read in frame from the first base. Ends trimmed: V by 5 bases, J by 6 bases; bases unmatched to a gene: 8. According to the germline V gene (reference sequence), CDR1 reads MNHNY and CDR2 reads SVGAGI.